The rows below give T cell receptor beta chains drawn from one sample of a study of blood T cell repertoires in COVID-19. Only in-frame clones appear in the TCRdb table, and some are missing; sequencing was by immunoSEQ multiplex PCR. This sample has under 150,000 clones, with about nine tenths found just once. The specimen sequenced was peripheral blood. The receptors shown here come from a human donor in a cohort sampled during active COVID-19. The CDR3 runs from the conserved cysteine through the conserved F or W. D genes are given only for firm matches. Clone size, where shown, is once, few, many, or a class for clones that have expanded.

j_call v_call clone_size d_call cdr3_aa cdr3_nt
TRBJ1-4 TRBV5-4 . TRBD1 CASSLFDREGYEKLFF TGTGCCAGCAGCTTGTTCGACAGGGAAGGGTATGAAAAACTGTTTTTT
TRBJ1-5 TRBV30 few TRBD1 CAWSARDRGNQPQHF TGTGCCTGGAGTGCCCGGGACAGGGGCAATCAGCCCCAGCATTTT
TRBJ2-5 TRBV7-6 . . CASSLIVSAQGETQYF TGTGCCAGCAGCTTAATCGTTTCGGCTCAGGGGGAGACCCAGTACTTC
TRBJ1-2 TRBV5-1 . . CASSAGGGDYGYTF TGCGCCAGCAGCGCCGGTGGAGGGGACTATGGCTACACCTTC
TRBJ1-1 TRBV3-1/TRBV3-2 . . CASSHNGYLVGATEAFF TGTGCCAGCAGCCACAATGGTTACCTGGTTGGGGCTACTGAAGCTTTCTTT
TRBJ1-6 TRBV7-6 few TRBD1 CASSRTGDNSPLHF TGTGCCAGCAGCCGGACAGGGGATAATTCACCCCTCCACTTT
TRBJ2-2 TRBV7-3 . . CASSRVGAGLWAGELFF TGTGCCAGCAGCCGTGTAGGGGCGGGGCTTTGGGCCGGGGAGCTGTTTTTT
TRBJ2-1 TRBV28 . TRBD2 CASRRSSGGATQFF TGTGCCAGCAGGCGGTCTAGCGGGGGGGCCACTCAGTTCTTC
TRBJ2-1 TRBV27 . . CASRRGYNEQFF TGTGCCAGCAGGAGGGGGTACAATGAGCAGTTCTTC
TRBJ1-3 TRBV15 once . CATSRVLSGNTIYF TGTGCCACCAGCAGAGTTCTCTCTGGAAACACCATATATTTT
TRBJ2-1 TRBV5-5 . TRBD1 CASSLVTGTGAEQFF TGTGCCAGCAGCTTGGTTACGGGGACAGGGGCTGAGCAGTTCTTC
TRBJ1-4 TRBV27 . . CASSLFYKSGRTNEKLFF TGTGCCAGCAGTTTGTTCTACAAATCAGGGCGGACTAATGAAAAACTGTTTTTT
TRBJ1-1 TRBV6-5 . . CASSYSTGLNTEAFF TGTGCCAGCAGTTACTCGACAGGCTTGAACACTGAAGCTTTCTTT
TRBJ1-1 TRBV28 once TRBD1 CASSLGTGGLLSTEAFF TGTGCCAGCAGTTTAGGAACAGGGGGCCTTTTGAGCACTGAAGCTTTCTTT
TRBJ1-5 TRBV2 . . CASSEKGGRGGRNQPQHF TGTGCCAGCAGTGAAAAAGGAGGGAGGGGCGGTCGCAATCAGCCCCAGCATTTT
TRBJ2-7 TRBV9 . TRBD1 CASSLGQGMFYEQYF TGTGCCAGCAGCCTCGGACAGGGGATGTTCTACGAGCAGTACTTC
TRBJ1-2 TRBV7-8 . . CASSSRVGGGYGYTF TGTGCCAGCAGCTCCCGGGTAGGGGGTGGCTATGGCTACACCTTC
TRBJ2-1 TRBV27 . . CASSLVSSYNEQFF TGTGCCAGCAGTTTGGTTAGCTCCTACAATGAGCAGTTCTTC
TRBJ1-1 TRBV15 . . CATSRDPGREHRTEAFF TGTGCCACCAGCAGAGATCCGGGCAGGGAACATAGGACTGAAGCTTTCTTT
TRBJ2-7 TRBV6-1 . TRBD1 CASSEAGQGLYEQYF TGTGCCAGCAGTGAAGCGGGACAGGGACTCTACGAGCAGTACTTC
TRBJ2-7 TRBV5-5 . TRBD2 CASRKGLAGSYEQYF TGTGCCAGCAGAAAAGGACTAGCGGGGTCCTACGAGCAGTACTTC
TRBJ1-4 TRBV4-2 . . CASSQDLNEKLFF TGTGCCAGCAGCCAAGACTTAAATGAAAAACTGTTTTTT
TRBJ2-7 TRBV14 . . CASSQEFARGGRTYEQYF TGTGCCAGCAGCCAAGAATTCGCTAGGGGGGGTAGAACCTACGAGCAGTACTTC
TRBJ1-2 TRBV7-9 . . CASSETSRERVYGYTF TGTGCCAGCAGCGAAACGAGTCGGGAGAGGGTCTATGGCTACACCTTC
TRBJ1-2 TRBV6-5 few . CATLQGGNYGYTF TGTGCCACCTTACAGGGAGGGAACTATGGCTACACCTTC
TRBJ1-2 TRBV6-6 . TRBD1 CASRRQGGGYTF TGTGCCAGCAGACGACAGGGTGGAGGCTACACCTTC
TRBJ2-7 TRBV20-1 . . CSARAGTPQVF TGCAGTGCTAGAGCGGGTACCCCCCAAGTTTTC
TRBJ2-3 TRBV18 once . CASSPQEGSTDTQYF TGTGCCAGCTCACCACAGGAGGGGAGCACAGATACGCAGTATTTT
TRBJ2-3 TRBV2 once TRBD2 CASSDRGLQTDTQYF TGTGCCAGCAGTGATCGGGGACTACAGACAGATACGCAGTATTTT
TRBJ1-4 TRBV4-3 . . CASSQDPTGWSGKLFF TGCGCCAGCAGCCAAGATCCTACAGGGTGGTCGGGAAAACTGTTTTTT
TRBJ1-4 TRBV30 . . CAWSVGGGNEKLFF TGTGCCTGGAGTGTTGGGGGGGGGAATGAAAAACTGTTTTTT
TRBJ1-1 TRBV2 . . CASNLRGDTEAFF TGTGCCAGCAACCTCAGGGGAGACACTGAAGCTTTCTTT
TRBJ2-3 TRBV4-1 . TRBD1 CASSHLGQASTDTQYF TGCGCCAGCAGCCATCTCGGACAGGCTAGCACAGATACGCAGTATTTT
TRBJ1-1 TRBV4-1 . . CASSQDRTDTEAFF TGCGCCAGCAGCCAAGATAGGACAGACACTGAAGCTTTCTTT
TRBJ2-1 TRBV7-2 . TRBD2 CASSSSSGGTYNEQFF TGTGCCAGCAGCTCAAGCAGCGGGGGGACCTACAATGAGCAGTTCTTC
TRBJ2-7 TRBV18 . . CASSHRTTGTYDYEQYF TGTGCCAGCTCACACCGAACTACCGGGACATATGACTACGAGCAGTACTTC
TRBJ1-5 TRBV28 . TRBD1 CASSHSGTVNQPQHF TGTGCCAGCAGCCATTCCGGGACAGTCAATCAGCCCCAGCATTTT
TRBJ2-4 TRBV19 . . CASSIGQGGNIQYF TGTGCCAGTAGTATTGGGCAGGGCGGAAACATTCAGTACTTC
TRBJ2-7 TRBV18 . TRBD1 CASSPNRGHEQYF TGTGCCAGCTCACCGAACAGGGGCCACGAGCAGTACTTC
TRBJ2-5 TRBV6-5 once TRBD2 CASSPGLGYQETQYF TGTGCCAGCAGTCCGGGACTAGGGTACCAAGAGACCCAGTACTTC
TRBJ1-1 TRBV5-5 . . CASSFRGPNTEAFF TGTGCCAGCAGTTTTAGGGGCCCGAACACTGAAGCTTTCTTT
TRBJ2-5 TRBV7-9 . TRBD1 CASSSQRLGDRSEQETQYF TGTGCCAGCAGCTCTCAACGCTTGGGGGACAGAAGTGAACAGGAGACCCAGTACTTC
TRBJ1-1 TRBV20-1 . . CSASQAQLNTEAFF TGCAGTGCTAGTCAAGCGCAGCTGAACACTGAAGCTTTCTTT
TRBJ2-7 TRBV6-2/TRBV6-3 . TRBD1 CASSLRDRVPYEQYF TGTGCCAGCAGTCTCCGGGACAGGGTCCCCTACGAGCAGTACTTC
TRBJ2-2 TRBV3-1/TRBV3-2 once TRBD1 CASSQLWDRYTGELFF TGTGCCAGCAGCCAACTGTGGGACAGGTACACCGGGGAGCTGTTTTTT
TRBJ2-1 TRBV4-1 . . CASSPAPGLPINEQFF TGCGCCAGCAGTCCAGCTCCAGGACTTCCGATCAATGAGCAGTTCTTC
TRBJ2-1 TRBV27 . TRBD1 CASSWGQGLPEQFF TGTGCCAGCAGTTGGGGACAGGGTCTTCCTGAGCAGTTCTTC
TRBJ2-1 TRBV13 . . CASSLWVGGPSYNEQFF TGTGCCAGCAGCTTATGGGTGGGGGGGCCCTCCTACAATGAGCAGTTCTTC
TRBJ2-1 TRBV11-3 . . CASSLGGQGYNEQFF TGTGCCAGCAGCCTAGGTGGGCAGGGGTACAATGAGCAGTTCTTC
TRBJ2-4 TRBV3-1/TRBV3-2 few TRBD1 CARVPGTGGSSIKHIQYF TGTGCCAGAGTCCCTGGGACAGGGGGTTCCTCGATCAAACACATTCAGTACTTC
TRBJ2-5 TRBV7-3 . . CASSANGGLSETQYF TGTGCCAGCAGCGCCAACGGGGGGCTCTCGGAGACCCAGTACTTC
TRBJ1-1 TRBV19 . . CASSIDPVPSNTEAFF TGTGCCAGTAGTATAGACCCGGTACCGTCGAACACTGAAGCTTTCTTT
TRBJ2-3 TRBV7-3 . TRBD1 CASSSGTDPSTDTQYF TGTGCCAGCAGCTCCGGGACAGACCCTAGCACAGATACGCAGTATTTT
TRBJ2-2 TRBV7-7 . TRBD2 CASSRLAGAFSGGELFF TGTGCTAGCAGCCGGCTAGCGGGGGCCTTTTCCGGCGGGGAGCTGTTTTTT
TRBJ1-1 TRBV18 . TRBD1 CASSPRTGSGTEAFF TGTGCCAGCTCACCCCGGACAGGGAGTGGGACTGAAGCTTTCTTT
TRBJ1-5 TRBV19 . . CASRTGALSNQPQHF TGTGCCAGTAGGACCGGAGCGCTTAGCAATCAGCCCCAGCATTTT
TRBJ1-2 TRBV14 few TRBD1 CASRPTGGGGYTF TGTGCCAGCAGACCCACAGGGGGCGGAGGCTACACCTTC